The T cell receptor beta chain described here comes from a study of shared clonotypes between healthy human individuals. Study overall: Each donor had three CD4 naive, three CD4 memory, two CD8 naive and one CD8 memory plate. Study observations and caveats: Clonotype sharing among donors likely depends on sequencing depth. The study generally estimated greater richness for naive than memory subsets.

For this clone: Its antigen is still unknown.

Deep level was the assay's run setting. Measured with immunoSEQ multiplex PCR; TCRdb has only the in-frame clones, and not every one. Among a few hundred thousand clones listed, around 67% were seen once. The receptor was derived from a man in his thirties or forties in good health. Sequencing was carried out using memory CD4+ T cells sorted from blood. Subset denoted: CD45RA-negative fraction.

The chain's CDR3 is CASSAPGTDTQYF. For the CDR3, the DNA is TGTGCCAGCAGTGCTCCAGGAACAGATACGCAGTATTTT. The chain carries TRBV2 and TRBJ2-3; no reliable D call. Trimming pared 4 bases from V and 3 bases from J, leaving 8 bases between. CDR1 SNHLY and CDR2 FYNNEI come from the germline V gene. The CDR3 is made up of 13 amino acids.